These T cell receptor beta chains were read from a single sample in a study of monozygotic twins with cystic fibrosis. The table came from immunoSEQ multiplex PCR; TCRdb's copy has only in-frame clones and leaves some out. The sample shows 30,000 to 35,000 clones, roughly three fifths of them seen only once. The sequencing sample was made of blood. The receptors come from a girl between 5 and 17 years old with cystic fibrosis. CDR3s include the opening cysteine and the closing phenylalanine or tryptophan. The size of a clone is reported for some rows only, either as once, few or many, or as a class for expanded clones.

CDR3 protein: CASSDRLAGSQETQYF; J gene: TRBJ2-5; V gene: TRBV9; clone size: NA
CDR3 protein: CSVDDGIDTQYF; J gene: TRBJ2-3; V gene: TRBV29-1; clone size: NA
CDR3 protein: CASSQDLTGVEKLFF; J gene: TRBJ1-4; V gene: TRBV4-3; clone size: once
CDR3 protein: CASSVNPPPGEADTQYF; J gene: TRBJ2-3; V gene: TRBV9; clone size: once
CDR3 protein: CSVEIQGEAFF; J gene: TRBJ1-1; V gene: TRBV29-1; clone size: few
CDR3 protein: CAISNTISGNTIYF; J gene: TRBJ1-3; V gene: TRBV10-3; clone size: few
CDR3 protein: CASSQGGVGETQYF; J gene: TRBJ2-5; V gene: TRBV11-3; clone size: NA
CDR3 protein: CASSLVGGRANEKLFF; J gene: TRBJ1-4; V gene: TRBV5-1; clone size: NA
CDR3 protein: CASIQGGTNEKLFF; J gene: TRBJ1-4; V gene: TRBV6-6; clone size: NA
CDR3 protein: CASSTDFLFAYTF; J gene: TRBJ1-2; V gene: TRBV19; clone size: NA
CDR3 protein: CASSPGTNTGELFF; J gene: TRBJ2-2; V gene: TRBV6-1; clone size: NA
CDR3 protein: CASSEYMSFQPQHF; J gene: TRBJ1-5; V gene: TRBV6-1; clone size: NA
CDR3 protein: CASTPTGGSYGYTF; J gene: TRBJ1-2; V gene: TRBV27; clone size: NA
CDR3 protein: CASSLDQRESMNTEAFF; J gene: TRBJ1-1; V gene: TRBV7-8; clone size: NA
CDR3 protein: CASSGRPRSYEQYF; J gene: TRBJ2-7; V gene: TRBV19; clone size: NA
CDR3 protein: CASRANGETQYF; J gene: TRBJ2-5; V gene: TRBV14; clone size: NA
CDR3 protein: CASSLARGSYEQYF; J gene: TRBJ2-7; V gene: TRBV7-2; clone size: NA
CDR3 protein: CASSGEVNTEAFF; J gene: TRBJ1-1; V gene: TRBV2; clone size: few
CDR3 protein: CASSQVRGSGYNEQFF; J gene: TRBJ2-1; V gene: TRBV14; clone size: NA
CDR3 protein: CACPSGKGGTDTQYF; J gene: TRBJ2-3; V gene: TRBV30; clone size: NA
CDR3 protein: CASSLGGSYTEAFF; J gene: TRBJ1-1; V gene: TRBV5-4; clone size: few
CDR3 protein: CASSYSGDRDEKLFF; J gene: TRBJ1-4; V gene: TRBV6-5; clone size: NA
CDR3 protein: CASSFLGRDSSGANVLTF; J gene: TRBJ2-6; V gene: TRBV27; clone size: NA
CDR3 protein: CASSVYTGGYEQYF; J gene: TRBJ2-7; V gene: TRBV25-1; clone size: NA
CDR3 protein: CASSKGGETQYF; J gene: TRBJ2-5; V gene: TRBV7-2; clone size: NA
CDR3 protein: CAWTGSGNLYNEQFF; J gene: TRBJ2-1; V gene: TRBV30; clone size: NA
CDR3 protein: CASSPSIKNIQYF; J gene: TRBJ2-4; V gene: TRBV11-3; clone size: NA
CDR3 protein: CASRPSTGGPVYGYTF; J gene: TRBJ1-2; V gene: TRBV19; clone size: NA
CDR3 protein: CANLYNILSYEQYF; J gene: TRBJ2-7; V gene: TRBV21-1; clone size: once
CDR3 protein: CASSFLDRVFF; J gene: TRBJ2-1; V gene: TRBV5-4; clone size: NA
CDR3 protein: CASSPQREPQHF; J gene: TRBJ1-5; V gene: TRBV2; clone size: few
CDR3 protein: CASSVGTPSYNEQFF; J gene: TRBJ2-1; V gene: TRBV5-6; clone size: NA
CDR3 protein: CASSQGSRQETQYF; J gene: TRBJ2-5; V gene: TRBV23-1; clone size: NA